The count of the clone carrying this T cell receptor beta chain is one. The data belong to a study of T cell responses to AZD1222 COVID-19 vaccine. After removal of 0 bases from V and 0 bases from J, the junction contained 9 bases not matched to a gene. The CDR3 covers 19 residues. Germline-derived CDR1 and CDR2 are LGHNA and YSLEER. The protocol was immunoSEQ multiplex PCR, while the TCRdb copy is restricted to in-frame clones and leaves out a portion. The table has 100,000 to 120,000 clones, around nine tenths seen once. Second-dose intervals of approximately 4 or approximately 12 weeks were pooled.

The chain uses TRBV4-3 and TRBJ2-1; 9 bases are shared with TRBD2. Sequenced here: peripheral blood, sampled 28 days after the second AZD1222 dose. The sequence derives from an adult who received the AZD1222 COVID-19 vaccine. CDR3 loop: CASSQEGGGERSSYNEQFF. CDR3 DNA: TGCGCCAGCAGCCAAGAAGGCGGGGGGGAAAGGAGCTCCTACAATGAGCAGTTCTTC.